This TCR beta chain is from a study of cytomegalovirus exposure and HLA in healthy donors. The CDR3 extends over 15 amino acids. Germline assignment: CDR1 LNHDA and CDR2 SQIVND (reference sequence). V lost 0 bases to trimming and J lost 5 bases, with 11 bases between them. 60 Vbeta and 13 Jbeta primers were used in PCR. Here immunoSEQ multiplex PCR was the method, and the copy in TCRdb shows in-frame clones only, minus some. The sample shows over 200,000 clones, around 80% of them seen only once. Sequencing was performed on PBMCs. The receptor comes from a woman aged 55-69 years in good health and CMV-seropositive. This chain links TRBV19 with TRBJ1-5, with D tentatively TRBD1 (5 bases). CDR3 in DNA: TGTGCCAGTAGTATAGATCGGGGGATGTATCAGCCCCAGCATTTT. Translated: CASSIDRGMYQPQHF.